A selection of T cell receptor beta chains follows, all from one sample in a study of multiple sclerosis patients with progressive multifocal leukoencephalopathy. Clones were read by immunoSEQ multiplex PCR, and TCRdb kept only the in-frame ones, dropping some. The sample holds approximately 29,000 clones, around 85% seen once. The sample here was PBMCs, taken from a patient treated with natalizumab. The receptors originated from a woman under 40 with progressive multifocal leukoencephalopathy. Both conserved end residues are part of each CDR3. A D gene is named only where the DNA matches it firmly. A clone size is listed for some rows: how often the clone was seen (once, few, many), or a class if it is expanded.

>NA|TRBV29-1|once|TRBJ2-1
CSVTRWAIDNEQFF
TGCAGCGTGACCAGATGGGCTATCGACAATGAGCAGTTCTTC
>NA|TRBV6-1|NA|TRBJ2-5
CASSEIGLVQETQYF
TGTGCCAGCAGTGAAATTGGGCTAGTCCAAGAGACCCAGTACTTC
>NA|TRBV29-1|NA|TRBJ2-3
CSAQTRWDTQYF
TGCAGCGCTCAGACTAGGTGGGATACGCAGTATTTT
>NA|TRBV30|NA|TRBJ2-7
CAWSVQGVNEQYF
TGTGCCTGGAGTGTACAAGGGGTCAACGAGCAGTACTTC
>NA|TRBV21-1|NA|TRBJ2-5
CASSLGTSGNQETQYF
TGTGCCAGCAGTCTCGGGACTAGCGGGAACCAAGAGACCCAGTACTTC
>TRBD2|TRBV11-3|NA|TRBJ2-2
CASSLATGGGSGELFF
TGTGCCAGCAGCTTAGCAACGGGAGGGGGTTCCGGGGAGCTGTTTTTT
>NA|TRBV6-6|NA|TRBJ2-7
CASRDSQGSESYEQYF
TGTGCCAGCAGAGACTCTCAGGGTTCGGAGTCCTACGAGCAGTACTTC
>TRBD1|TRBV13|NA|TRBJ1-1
CASSLRDRERAFF
TGTGCCAGCAGCTTAAGGGACAGGGAACGAGCTTTCTTT
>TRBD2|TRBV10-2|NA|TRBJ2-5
CASSGTSGHQETQYF
TGCGCCAGCAGTGGGACTAGCGGACACCAAGAGACCCAGTACTTC
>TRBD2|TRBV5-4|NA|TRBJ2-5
CASSTERGAAETQYF
TGTGCCAGCAGCACAGAGCGGGGGGCCGCGGAGACCCAGTACTTC
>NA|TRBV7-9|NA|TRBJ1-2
CASSLEAAANYGYTF
TGTGCCAGCAGCTTAGAAGCAGCGGCTAACTATGGCTACACCTTC
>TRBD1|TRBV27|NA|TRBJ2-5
CASSFLRTGRQETQYF
TGTGCCAGCAGTTTCCTCCGGACAGGGAGGCAAGAGACCCAGTACTTC
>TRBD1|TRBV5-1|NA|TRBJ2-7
CASSRDRRREQCF
TGCGCCAGCAGCCGGGACAGGAGAAGAGAGCAGTGCTTC
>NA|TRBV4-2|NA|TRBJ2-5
CASSQGLQGQETQYF
TGTGCCAGCAGCCAAGGGTTGCAGGGGCAAGAGACCCAGTACTTC
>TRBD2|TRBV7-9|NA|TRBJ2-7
CASSPYTSGLSYEQYF
TGTGCCAGCAGCCCATATACTAGCGGGTTGTCCTACGAGCAGTACTTC
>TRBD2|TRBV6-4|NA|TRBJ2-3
CALPPGGLRDTQYF
TGTGCCCTCCCTCCGGGAGGGCTTAGAGATACGCAGTATTTT
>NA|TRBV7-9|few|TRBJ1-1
CASSSLGGNTEAFF
TGTGCCAGCAGCTCGCTCGGGGGGAACACTGAAGCTTTCTTT